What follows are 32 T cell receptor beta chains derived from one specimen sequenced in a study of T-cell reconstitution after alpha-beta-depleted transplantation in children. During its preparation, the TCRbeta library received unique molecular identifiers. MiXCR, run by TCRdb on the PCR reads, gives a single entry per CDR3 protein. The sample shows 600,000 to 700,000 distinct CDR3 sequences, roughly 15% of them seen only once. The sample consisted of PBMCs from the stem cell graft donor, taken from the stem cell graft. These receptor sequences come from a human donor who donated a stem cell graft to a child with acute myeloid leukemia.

CDR3 nucleotides: TGTGCCAGCAGCTTAGCTCCGGGACGAAAGGAATCACCCCTCCACTTT. Translating it yields CASSLAPGRKESPLHF. The rearrangement joins TRBV7-2 to TRBJ1-6; a possible D gene is TRBD1 (5 bases). The CDR3 totals 16 residues. The ends were cut back, 0 bases at V and 10 bases at J, with 16 bases in the middle. In germline, CDR1 is SGHTA, CDR2 FQGNSA.

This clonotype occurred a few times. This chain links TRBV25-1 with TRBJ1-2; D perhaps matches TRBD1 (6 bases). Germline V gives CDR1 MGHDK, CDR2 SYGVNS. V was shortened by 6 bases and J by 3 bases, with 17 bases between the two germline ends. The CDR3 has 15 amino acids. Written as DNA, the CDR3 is TGTGCCAGCAGGAGGTCCTCTAAGGGGGACTATGGCTACACCTTC. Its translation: CASRRSSKGDYGYTF.

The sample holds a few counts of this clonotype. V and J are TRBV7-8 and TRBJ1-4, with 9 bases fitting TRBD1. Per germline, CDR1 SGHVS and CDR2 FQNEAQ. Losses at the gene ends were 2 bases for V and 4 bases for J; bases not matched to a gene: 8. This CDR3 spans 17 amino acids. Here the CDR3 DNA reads TGTGCCAGCAGCTTAAGGGCTTTGGGACAGGGTAATGAAAAACTGTTTTTT. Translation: CASSLRALGQGNEKLFF.

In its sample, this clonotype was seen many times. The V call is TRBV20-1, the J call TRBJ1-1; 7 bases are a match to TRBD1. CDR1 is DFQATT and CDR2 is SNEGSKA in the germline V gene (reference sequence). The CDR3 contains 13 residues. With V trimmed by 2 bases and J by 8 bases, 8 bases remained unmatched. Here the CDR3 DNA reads TGCAGTGCTAGAAGACAGGGAGTCGGGGAAGCTTTCTTT. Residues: CSARRQGVGEAFF.

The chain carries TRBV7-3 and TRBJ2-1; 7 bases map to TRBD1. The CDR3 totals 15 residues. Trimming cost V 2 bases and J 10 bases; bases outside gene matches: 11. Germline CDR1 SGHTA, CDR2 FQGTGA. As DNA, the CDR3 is TGTGCCAGCAGCTTATTCGCAGGAACAGGGGTGGAGCAGTTCTTC. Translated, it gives CASSLFAGTGVEQFF.

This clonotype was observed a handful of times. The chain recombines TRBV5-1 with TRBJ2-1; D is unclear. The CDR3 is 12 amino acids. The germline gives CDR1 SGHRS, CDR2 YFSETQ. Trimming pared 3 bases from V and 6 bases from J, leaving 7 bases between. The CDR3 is CASSWQSNEQFF. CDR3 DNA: TGCGCCAGCAGCTGGCAGAGCAATGAGCAGTTCTTC.

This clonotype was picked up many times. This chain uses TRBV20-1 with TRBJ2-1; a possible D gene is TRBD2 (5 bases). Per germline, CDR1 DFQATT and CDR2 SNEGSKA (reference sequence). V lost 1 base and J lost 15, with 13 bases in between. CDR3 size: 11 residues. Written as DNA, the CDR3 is TGCAGTGCTAGAGTCTCTCCTGGAGGGTTCTTC. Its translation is CSARVSPGGFF.

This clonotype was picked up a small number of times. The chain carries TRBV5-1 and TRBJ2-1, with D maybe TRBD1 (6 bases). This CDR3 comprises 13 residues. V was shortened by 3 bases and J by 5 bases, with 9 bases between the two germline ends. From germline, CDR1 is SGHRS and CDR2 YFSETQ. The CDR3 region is CASSWGRNNEQFF. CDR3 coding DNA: TGCGCCAGCAGCTGGGGGCGAAACAATGAGCAGTTCTTC.

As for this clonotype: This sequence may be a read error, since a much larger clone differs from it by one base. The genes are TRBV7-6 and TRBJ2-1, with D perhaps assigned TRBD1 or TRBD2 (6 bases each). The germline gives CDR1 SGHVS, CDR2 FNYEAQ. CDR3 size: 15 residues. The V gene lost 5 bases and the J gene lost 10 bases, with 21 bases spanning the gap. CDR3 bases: TGTGCCAGCAGCCCACTAGAGGGGGGCCATCAAGAGCAGTTCTTC. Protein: CASSPLEGGHQEQFF.

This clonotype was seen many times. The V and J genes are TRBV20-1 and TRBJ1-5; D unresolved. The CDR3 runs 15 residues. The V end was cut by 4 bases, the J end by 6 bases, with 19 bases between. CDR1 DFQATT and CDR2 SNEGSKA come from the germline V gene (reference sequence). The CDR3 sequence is CSATPVGLNSQPQHF. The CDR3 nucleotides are TGCAGTGCTACTCCCGTAGGGTTGAATAGTCAGCCCCAGCATTTT.

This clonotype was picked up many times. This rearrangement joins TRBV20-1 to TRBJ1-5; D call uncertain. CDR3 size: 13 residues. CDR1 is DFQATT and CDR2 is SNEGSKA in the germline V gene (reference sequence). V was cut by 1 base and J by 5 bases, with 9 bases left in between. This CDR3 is CSARGRKDQPQHF. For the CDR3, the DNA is TGCAGTGCTAGAGGGAGAAAGGATCAGCCCCAGCATTTT.

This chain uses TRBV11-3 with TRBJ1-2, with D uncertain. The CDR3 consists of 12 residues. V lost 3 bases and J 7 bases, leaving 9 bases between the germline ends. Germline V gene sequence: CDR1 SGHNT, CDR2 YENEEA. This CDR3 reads CASSFQELGYTF. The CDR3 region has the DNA TGTGCCAGCAGCTTCCAGGAACTTGGCTACACCTTC.

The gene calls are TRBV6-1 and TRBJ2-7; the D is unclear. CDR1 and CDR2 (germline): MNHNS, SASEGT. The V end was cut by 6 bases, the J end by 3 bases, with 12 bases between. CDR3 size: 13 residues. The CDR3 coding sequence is TGTGCCAGCAGGACTCCAGGAGACTACGAGCAGTACGTC. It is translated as CASRTPGDYEQYV.

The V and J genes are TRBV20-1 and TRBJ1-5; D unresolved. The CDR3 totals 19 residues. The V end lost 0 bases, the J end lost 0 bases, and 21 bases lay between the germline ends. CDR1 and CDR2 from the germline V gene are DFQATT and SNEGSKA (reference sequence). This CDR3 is CSARDEGGSSTTSNQPQHF. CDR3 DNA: TGCAGTGCTAGAGATGAGGGAGGGAGCTCAACAACTAGCAATCAGCCCCAGCATTTT.

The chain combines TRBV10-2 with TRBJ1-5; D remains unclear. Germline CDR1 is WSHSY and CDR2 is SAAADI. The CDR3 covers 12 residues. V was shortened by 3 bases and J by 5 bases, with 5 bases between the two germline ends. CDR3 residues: CASSDGDQPQHF. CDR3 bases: TGCGCCAGCAGTGATGGGGATCAGCCCCAGCATTTT.

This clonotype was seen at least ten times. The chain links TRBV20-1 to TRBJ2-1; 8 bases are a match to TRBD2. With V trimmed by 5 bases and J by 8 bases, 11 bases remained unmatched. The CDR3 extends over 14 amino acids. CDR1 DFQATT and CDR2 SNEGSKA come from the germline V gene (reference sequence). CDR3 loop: CSADPGLGVDEQFF. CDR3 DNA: TGCAGTGCTGATCCGGGACTAGGCGTGGATGAGCAGTTCTTC.

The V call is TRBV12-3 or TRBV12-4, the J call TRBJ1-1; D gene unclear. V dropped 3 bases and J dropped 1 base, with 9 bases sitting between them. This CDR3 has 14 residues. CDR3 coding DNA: TGTGCCAGCAGTTTCAAGAACCAGAACACTGAAGCTTTCTTT. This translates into CASSFKNQNTEAFF.

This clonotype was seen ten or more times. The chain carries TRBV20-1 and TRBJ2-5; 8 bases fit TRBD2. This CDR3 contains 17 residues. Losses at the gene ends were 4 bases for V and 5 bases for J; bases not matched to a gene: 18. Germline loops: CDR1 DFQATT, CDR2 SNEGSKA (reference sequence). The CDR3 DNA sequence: TGCAGTGCTACCCGAGATCGGGGGGCGGGGGGCATGGAGACCCAGTACTTC. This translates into CSATRDRGAGGMETQYF.

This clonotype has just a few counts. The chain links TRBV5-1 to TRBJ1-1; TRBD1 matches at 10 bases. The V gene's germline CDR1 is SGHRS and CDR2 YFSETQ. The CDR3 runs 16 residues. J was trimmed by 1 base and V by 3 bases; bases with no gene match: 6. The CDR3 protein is CASSSRTGGKNTEAFF. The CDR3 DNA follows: TGCGCCAGCAGCTCGAGGACAGGGGGGAAGAACACTGAAGCTTTCTTT.

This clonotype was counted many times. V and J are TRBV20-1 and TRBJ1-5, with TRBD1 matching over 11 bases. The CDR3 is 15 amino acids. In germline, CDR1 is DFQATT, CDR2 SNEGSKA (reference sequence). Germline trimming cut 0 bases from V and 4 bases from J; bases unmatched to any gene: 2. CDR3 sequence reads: CSARDGQGANQPQHF. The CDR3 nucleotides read TGCAGTGCTAGAGACGGACAGGGGGCAAATCAGCCCCAGCATTTT.

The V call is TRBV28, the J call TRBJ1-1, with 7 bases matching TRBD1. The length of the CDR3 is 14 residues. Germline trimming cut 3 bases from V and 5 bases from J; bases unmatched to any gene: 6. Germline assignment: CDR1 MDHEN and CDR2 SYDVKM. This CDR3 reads CASSFGQVGTEAFF. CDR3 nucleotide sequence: TGTGCCAGCAGTTTTGGACAGGTGGGGACTGAAGCTTTCTTT. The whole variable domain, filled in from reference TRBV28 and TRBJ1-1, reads DVKVTQSSRYLVKRTGEKVFLECVQDMDHENMFWYRQDPGLGLRLIYFSYDVKMKEKGDIPEGYSVSREKKERFSLILESASTNQTSMYLCASSFGQVGTEAFFGQGTRLTVV.

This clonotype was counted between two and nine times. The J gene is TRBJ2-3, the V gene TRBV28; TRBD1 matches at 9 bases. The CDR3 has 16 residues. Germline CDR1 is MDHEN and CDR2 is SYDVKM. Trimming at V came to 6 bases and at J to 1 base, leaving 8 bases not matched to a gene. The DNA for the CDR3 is TGTGCCAGCAGGCTCTTGCGGGACAGGGGCACAGATACGCAGTATTTT. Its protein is CASRLLRDRGTDTQYF.

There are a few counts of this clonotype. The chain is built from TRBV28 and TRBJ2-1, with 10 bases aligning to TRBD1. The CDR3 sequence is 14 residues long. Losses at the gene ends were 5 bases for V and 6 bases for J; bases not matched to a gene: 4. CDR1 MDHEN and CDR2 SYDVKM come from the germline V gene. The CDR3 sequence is CASSRDRGPNEQFF. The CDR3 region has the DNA TGTGCCAGCAGTCGAGACAGGGGGCCCAATGAGCAGTTCTTC. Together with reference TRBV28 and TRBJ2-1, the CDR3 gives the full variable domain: DVKVTQSSRYLVKRTGEKVFLECVQDMDHENMFWYRQDPGLGLRLIYFSYDVKMKEKGDIPEGYSVSREKKERFSLILESASTNQTSMYLCASSRDRGPNEQFFGPGTRLTVL.

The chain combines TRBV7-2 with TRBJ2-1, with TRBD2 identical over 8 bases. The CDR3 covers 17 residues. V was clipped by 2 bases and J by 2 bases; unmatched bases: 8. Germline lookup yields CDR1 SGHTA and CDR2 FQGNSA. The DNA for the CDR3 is TGTGCCAGCAGCTTACAGAGCGGGGGCCCCCCCTACAATGAGCAGTTCTTC. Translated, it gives CASSLQSGGPPYNEQFF. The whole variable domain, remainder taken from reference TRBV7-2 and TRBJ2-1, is GAGVSQSPSNKVTEKGKDVELRCDPISGHTALYWYRQSLGQGLEFLIYFQGNSAPDKSGLPSDRFSAERTGGSVSTLTIQRTQQEDSAVYLCASSLQSGGPPYNEQFFGPGTRLTVL.

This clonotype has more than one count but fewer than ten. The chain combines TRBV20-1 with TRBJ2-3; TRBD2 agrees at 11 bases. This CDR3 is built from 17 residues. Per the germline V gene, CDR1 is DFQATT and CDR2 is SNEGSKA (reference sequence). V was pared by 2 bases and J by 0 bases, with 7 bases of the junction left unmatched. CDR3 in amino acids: CSARRLAGGPSTDTQYF. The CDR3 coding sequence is TGCAGTGCTAGAAGGCTAGCGGGGGGCCCTAGCACAGATACGCAGTATTTT.

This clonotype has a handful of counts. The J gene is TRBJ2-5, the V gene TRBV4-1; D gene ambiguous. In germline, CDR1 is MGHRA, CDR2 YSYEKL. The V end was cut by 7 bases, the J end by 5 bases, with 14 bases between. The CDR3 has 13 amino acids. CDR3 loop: CASNNILGETQYF. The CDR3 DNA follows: TGCGCCAGCAACAACATCCTAGGGGAGACCCAGTACTTC.

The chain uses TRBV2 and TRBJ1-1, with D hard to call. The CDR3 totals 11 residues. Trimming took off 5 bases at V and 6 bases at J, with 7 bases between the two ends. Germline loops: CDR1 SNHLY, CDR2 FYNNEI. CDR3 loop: CASSQTPEAFF. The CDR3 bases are TGTGCCAGCAGTCAGACACCTGAAGCTTTCTTT.

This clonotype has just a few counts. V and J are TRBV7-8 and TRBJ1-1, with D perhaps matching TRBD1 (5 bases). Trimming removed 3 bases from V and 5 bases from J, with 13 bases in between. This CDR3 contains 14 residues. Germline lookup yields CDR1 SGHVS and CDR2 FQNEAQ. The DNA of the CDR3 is TGTGCCAGCAGCTTCGACGGGTACAGGACTGAAGCTTTCTTT. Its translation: CASSFDGYRTEAFF.

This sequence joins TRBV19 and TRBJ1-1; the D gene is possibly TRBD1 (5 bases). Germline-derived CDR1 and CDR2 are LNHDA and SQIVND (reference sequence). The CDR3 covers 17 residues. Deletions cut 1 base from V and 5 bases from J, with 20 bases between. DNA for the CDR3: TGTGCCAGTAGTATAGTCGCAGGGCCAACCCTCGGGACTGAAGCTTTCTTT. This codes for CASSIVAGPTLGTEAFF.

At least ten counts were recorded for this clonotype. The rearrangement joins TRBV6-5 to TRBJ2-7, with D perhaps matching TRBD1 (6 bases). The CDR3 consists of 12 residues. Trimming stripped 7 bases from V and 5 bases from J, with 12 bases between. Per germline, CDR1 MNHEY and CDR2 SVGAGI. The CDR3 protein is CASKGVGNEQYV. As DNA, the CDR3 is TGTGCCAGCAAGGGGGTAGGAAACGAGCAGTACGTC.

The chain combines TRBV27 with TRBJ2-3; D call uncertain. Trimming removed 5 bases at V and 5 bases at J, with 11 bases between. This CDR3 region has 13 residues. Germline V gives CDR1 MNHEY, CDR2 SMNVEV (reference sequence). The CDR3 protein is CASSPPAGDTQYF. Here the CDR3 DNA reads TGTGCCAGCAGTCCCCCCGCCGGAGATACGCAGTATTTT.

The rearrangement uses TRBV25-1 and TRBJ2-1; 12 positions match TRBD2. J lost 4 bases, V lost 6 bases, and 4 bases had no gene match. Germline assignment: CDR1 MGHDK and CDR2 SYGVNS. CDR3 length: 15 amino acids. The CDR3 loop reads CASRTSGGPYNEQFF. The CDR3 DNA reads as TGTGCCAGCAGAACTAGCGGGGGGCCGTACAATGAGCAGTTCTTC.